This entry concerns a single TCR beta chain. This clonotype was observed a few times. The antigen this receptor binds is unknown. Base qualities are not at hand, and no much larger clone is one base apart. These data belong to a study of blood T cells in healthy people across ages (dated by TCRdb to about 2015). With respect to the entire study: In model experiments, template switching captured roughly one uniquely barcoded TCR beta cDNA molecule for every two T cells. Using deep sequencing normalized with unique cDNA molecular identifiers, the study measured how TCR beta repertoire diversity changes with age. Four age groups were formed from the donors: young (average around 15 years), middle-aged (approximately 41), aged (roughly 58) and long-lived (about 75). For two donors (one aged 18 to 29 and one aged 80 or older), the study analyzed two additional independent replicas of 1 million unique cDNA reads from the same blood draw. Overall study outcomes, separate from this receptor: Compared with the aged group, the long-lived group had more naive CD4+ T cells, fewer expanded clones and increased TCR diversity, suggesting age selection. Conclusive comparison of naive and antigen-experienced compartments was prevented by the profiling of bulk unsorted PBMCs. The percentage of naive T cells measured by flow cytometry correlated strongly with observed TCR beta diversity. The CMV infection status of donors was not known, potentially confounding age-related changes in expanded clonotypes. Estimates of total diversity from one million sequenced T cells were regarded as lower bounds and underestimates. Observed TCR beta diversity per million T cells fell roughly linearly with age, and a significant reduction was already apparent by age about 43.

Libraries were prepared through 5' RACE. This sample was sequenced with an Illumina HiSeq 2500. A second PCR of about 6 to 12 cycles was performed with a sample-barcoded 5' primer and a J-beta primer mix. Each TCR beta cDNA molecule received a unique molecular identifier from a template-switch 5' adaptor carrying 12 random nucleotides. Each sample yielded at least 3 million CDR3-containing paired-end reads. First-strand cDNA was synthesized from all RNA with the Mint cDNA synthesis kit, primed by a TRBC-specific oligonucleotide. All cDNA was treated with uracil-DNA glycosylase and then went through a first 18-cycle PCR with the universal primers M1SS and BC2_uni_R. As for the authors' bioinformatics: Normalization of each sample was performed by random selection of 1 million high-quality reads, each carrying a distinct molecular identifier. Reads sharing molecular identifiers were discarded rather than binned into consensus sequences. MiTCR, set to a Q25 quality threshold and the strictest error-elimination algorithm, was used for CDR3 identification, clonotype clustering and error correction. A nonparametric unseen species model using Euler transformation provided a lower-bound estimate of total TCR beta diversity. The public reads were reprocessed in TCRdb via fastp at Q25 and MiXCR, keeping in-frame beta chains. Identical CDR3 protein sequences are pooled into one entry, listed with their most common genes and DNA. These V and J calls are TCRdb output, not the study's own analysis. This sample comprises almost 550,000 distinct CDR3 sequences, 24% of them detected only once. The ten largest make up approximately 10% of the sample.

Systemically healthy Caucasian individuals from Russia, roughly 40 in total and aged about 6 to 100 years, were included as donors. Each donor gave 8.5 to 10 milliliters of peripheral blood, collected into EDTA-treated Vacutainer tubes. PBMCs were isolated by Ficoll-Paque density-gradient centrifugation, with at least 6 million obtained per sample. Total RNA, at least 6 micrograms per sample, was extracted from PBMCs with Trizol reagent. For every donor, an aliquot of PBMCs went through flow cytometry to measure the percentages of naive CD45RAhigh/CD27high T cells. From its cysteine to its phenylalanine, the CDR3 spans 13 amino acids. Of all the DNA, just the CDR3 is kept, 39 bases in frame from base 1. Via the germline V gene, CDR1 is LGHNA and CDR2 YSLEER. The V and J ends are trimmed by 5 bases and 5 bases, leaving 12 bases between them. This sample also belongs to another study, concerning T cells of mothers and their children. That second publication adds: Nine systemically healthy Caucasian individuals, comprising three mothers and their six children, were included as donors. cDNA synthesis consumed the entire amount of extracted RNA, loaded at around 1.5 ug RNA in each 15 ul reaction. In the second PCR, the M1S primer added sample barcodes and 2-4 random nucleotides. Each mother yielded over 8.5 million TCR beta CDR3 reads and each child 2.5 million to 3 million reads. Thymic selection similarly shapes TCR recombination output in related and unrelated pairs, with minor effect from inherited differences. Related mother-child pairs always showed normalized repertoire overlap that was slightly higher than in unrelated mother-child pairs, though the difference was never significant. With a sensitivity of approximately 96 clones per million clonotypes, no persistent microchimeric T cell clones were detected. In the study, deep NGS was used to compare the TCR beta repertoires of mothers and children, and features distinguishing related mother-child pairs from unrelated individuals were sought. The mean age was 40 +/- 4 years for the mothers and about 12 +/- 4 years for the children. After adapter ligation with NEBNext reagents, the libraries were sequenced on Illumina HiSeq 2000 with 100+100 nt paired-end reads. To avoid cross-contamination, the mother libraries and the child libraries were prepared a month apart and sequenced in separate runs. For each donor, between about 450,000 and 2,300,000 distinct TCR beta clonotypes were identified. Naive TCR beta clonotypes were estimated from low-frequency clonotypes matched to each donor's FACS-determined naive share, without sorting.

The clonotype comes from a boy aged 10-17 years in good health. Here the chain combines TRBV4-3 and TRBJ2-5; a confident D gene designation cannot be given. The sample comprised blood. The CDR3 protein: CASSTQSKETQYF. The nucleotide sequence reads TGCGCCAGCAGCACGCAGTCAAAGGAGACCCAGTACTTC.